This T cell receptor beta chain was observed in a study of blood T cell repertoires in COVID-19. Looking at the study overall: The study drew acute and convalescent COVID-19 samples from the United States, Italy and Spain. PBMCs, B-cell-depleted T cells, or T cells were the source of the cDNA or gDNA that made up the material.

Measured with immunoSEQ multiplex PCR; TCRdb has only the in-frame clones, and not every one. The table shows 110,000 or so clones, with roughly 83% occurring only once. Trimming stripped 2 bases from V and 0 bases from J, with 13 bases between. The CDR3 runs to 16 residues. CDR1 is KGHSH and CDR2 is LQKENI in the germline V gene. The source material was peripheral blood. This sequence joins TRBV18 and TRBJ1-1; TRBD1 is a possible D gene (5 bases). This clonotype originated in a woman aged 60-75 years with acute or convalescent COVID-19. The CDR3 DNA is TGTGCCAGCTCACCATCGACAGACATCATGAACACTGAAGCTTTCTTT. Amino acids: CASSPSTDIMNTEAFF.